The T cell receptor (beta chain) under discussion was sequenced for a study of shared clonotypes between healthy human individuals. Study-level information: Three plates were used per donor for CD4 naive, three for CD4 memory, two for CD8 naive and one for CD8 memory.

This CDR3 has 15 amino acids. Between the trimmed V and J ends, which lost 2 bases and 5 bases, there was a span of 12 bases. The germline V gene encodes CDR1 SGHTA and CDR2 FQGNSA. To note about this clone: Its antigen is currently unknown.

Every donor was a Caucasian adult from Nashville, Tennessee. Notes on the study in general: Among several donors, approximately 5% of naive CD4 clonotypes were found in common. Naive subsets, compared against memory subsets, generally had larger estimated richness values.

The table came from immunoSEQ multiplex PCR; TCRdb's copy has only in-frame clones and leaves some out. The table lists almost 750,000 clones, 72% of them singletons. The chain has TRBV7-2 and TRBJ2-2, with D possibly called TRBD1 or TRBD2 (5 bases each). This sequence was found in a woman aged 30 to 39 in good health. The sample consisted of memory CD4+ T cells sorted from blood. Subset noted: CD45RA-negative fraction. CDR3 sequence (DNA): TGTGCCAGCAGCTTAAGGTTGGGGGAAACCGGGGAGCTGTTTTTT. This sequence encodes CASSLRLGETGELFF.